Listed below are T cell receptor beta chains from one sample, sequenced in a study of T and B cells in COVID-19 patients. Each CDR3 protein is one row after TCRdb ran MiXCR on the multiplex PCR reads. Of roughly 15,000 distinct CDR3 sequences detected, around 30% appear once; the ten largest clones hold approximately 1.1%. Sequencing input: blood. The receptor set was obtained from a human donor who had recovered from COVID-19. Each CDR3 is given with its conserved first and last residue. Fields, in order: D gene, J gene, clone size, V gene, CDR3 protein, CDR3 DNA. D genes are given only for firm matches. Not all rows give a size; the values are once, few, many and, for expanded clones, a class.

TRBD1 | TRBJ2-7 | - | TRBV5-1 | CASSFGQGTYEQYF | TGCGCCAGCAGCTTCGGACAGGGTACCTACGAGCAGTACTTC
- | TRBJ1-1 | - | TRBV7-9 | CASSRGGVVAEAFF | TGTGCCAGCAGTCGGGGGGGGGTGGTGGCTGAAGCTTTCTTT
- | TRBJ1-5 | - | TRBV12-3/TRBV12-4 | CASGLTRPNQPQHF | TGTGCCAGCGGCCTGACCCGACCCAATCAGCCCCAGCATTTT
TRBD2 | TRBJ2-3 | medium-sized | TRBV6-5 | CASKTTLVGRGDTQYF | TGTGCCAGCAAAACAACGCTGGTAGGGAGGGGAGATACGCAGTATTTT
- | TRBJ2-7 | - | TRBV14 | CASSQVIPGAMYF | TGTGCCAGCAGCCAAGTGATCCCGGGGGCCATGTACTTC
TRBD2 | TRBJ2-1 | - | TRBV6-4 | CASSEKGLAGVSYNEQFF | TGTGCCAGCAGCGAAAAAGGACTAGCGGGGGTCTCCTACAATGAGCAGTTCTTC
- | TRBJ2-1 | few | TRBV6-1 | CASSYSRDMSSYNEQFF | TGTGCCAGCAGTTACTCCCGGGACATGAGCTCCTACAATGAGCAGTTCTTC
- | TRBJ2-3 | - | TRBV20-1 | CSARSEQKGTQYF | TGCAGTGCTAGATCGGAACAGAAGGGTACGCAGTATTTT
- | TRBJ1-4 | medium-sized | TRBV30 | CAWNPPGLEKLFF | TGTGCCTGGAACCCACCGGGACTAGAAAAACTGTTTTTT
- | TRBJ2-6 | medium-sized | TRBV30 | CAWSVGGANVLTF | TGTGCCTGGAGTGTGGGCGGGGCCAACGTCCTGACTTTC